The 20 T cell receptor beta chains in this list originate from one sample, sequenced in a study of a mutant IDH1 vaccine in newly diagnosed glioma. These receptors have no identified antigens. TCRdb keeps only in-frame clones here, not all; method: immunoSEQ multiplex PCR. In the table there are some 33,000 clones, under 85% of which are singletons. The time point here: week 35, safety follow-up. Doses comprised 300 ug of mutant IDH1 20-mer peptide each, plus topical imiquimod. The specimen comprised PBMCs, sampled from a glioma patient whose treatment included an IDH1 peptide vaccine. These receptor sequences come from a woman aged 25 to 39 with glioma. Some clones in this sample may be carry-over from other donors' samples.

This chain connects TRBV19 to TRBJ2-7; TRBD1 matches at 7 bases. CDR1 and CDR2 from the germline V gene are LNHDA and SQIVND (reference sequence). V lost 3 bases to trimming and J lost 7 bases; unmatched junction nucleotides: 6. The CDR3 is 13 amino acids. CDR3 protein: CASSIDRVGEQYF. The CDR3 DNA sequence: TGTGCCAGTAGTATCGACAGGGTGGGGGAGCAGTACTTC.

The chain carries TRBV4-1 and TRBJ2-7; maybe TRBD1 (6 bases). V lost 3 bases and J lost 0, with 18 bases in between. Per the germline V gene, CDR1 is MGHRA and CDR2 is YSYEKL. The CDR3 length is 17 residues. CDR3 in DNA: TGCGCCAGCAGCCAGGGTCCCGGGACAACCCTCTCCTACGAGCAGTACTTC. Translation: CASSQGPGTTLSYEQYF.

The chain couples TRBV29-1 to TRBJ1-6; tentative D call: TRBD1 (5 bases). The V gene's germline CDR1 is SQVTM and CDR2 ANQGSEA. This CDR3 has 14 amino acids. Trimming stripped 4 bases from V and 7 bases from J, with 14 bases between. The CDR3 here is CSVGEGMENSPLHF. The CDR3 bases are TGCAGCGTTGGGGAGGGGATGGAGAATTCACCCCTCCACTTT.

CDR3 DNA: TGTGCCAGCAGCCCTTTGGTTGGGACAGGGGGAGATGAGCAGTTCTTC. It encodes CASSPLVGTGGDEQFF. The V call is TRBV7-9, the J call TRBJ2-1; 11 bases are shared with TRBD1. This CDR3 spans 16 amino acids. V was pared by 5 bases and J by 8 bases, with 11 bases of the junction left unmatched. The germline gives CDR1 SEHNR, CDR2 FQNEAQ (reference sequence).

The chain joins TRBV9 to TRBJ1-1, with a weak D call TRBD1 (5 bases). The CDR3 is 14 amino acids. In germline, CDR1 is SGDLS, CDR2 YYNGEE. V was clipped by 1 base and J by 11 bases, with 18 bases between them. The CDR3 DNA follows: TGTGCCAGCAGCGTAAGTCAGATAGCCAGGGAGGCTTTCTTT. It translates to CASSVSQIAREAFF.

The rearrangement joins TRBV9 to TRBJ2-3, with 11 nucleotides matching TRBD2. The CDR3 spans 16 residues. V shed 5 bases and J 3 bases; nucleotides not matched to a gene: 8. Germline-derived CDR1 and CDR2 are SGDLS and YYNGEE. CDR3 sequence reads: CASSFRLAGITDTQYF. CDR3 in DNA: TGTGCCAGCAGTTTTAGACTAGCGGGAATAACAGATACGCAGTATTTT.

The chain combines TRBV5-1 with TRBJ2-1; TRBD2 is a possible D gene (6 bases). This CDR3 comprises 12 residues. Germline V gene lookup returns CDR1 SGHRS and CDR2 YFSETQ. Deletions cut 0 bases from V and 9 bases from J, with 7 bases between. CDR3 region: CASSLGEVEQFF. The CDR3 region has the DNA TGCGCCAGCAGCTTGGGGGAGGTTGAGCAGTTCTTC.

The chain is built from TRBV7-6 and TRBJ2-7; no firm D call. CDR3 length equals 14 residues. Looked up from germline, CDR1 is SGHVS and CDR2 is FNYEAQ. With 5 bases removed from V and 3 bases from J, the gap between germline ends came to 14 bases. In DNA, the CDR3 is TGTGCCAGCAGCCGAAAAGTTCTGGGCTACGAGCAGTACTTC. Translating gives CASSRKVLGYEQYF. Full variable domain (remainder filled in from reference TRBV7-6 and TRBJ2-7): GAGVSQSPRYKVTKRGQDVALRCDPISGHVSLYWYRQALGQGPEFLTYFNYEAQQDKSGLPNDRFSAERPEGSISTLTIQRTEQRDSAMYRCASSRKVLGYEQYFGPGTRLTVT.

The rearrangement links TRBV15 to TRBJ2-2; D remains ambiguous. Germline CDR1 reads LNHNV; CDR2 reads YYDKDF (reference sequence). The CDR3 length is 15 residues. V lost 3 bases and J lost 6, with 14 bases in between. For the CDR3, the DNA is TGTGCCACCAGCAGCGGTGGGAAAACCGCCGGGGAGCTGTTTTTT. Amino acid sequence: CATSSGGKTAGELFF.

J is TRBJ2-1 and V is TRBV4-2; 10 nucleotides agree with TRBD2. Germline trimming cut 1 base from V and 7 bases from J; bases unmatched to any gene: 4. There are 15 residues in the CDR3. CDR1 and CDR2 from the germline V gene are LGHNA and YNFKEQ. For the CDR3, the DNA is TGTGCCAGCAGCCAAGGTATAGCGGGAGGAAATGAGCAGTTCTTC. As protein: CASSQGIAGGNEQFF.

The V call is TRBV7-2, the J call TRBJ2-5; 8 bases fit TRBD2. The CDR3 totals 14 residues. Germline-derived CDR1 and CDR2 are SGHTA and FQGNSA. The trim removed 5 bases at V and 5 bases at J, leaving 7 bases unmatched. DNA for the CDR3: TGTGCCAGCAGCCAAACTAGCGGCGGGGAGACCCAGTACTTC. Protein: CASSQTSGGETQYF.

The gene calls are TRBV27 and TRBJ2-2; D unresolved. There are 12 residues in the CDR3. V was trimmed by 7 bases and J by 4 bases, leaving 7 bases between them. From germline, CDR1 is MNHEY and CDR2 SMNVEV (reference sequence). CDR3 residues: CASKGPTGELFF. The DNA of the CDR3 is TGTGCCAGCAAAGGGCCCACCGGGGAGCTGTTTTTT.

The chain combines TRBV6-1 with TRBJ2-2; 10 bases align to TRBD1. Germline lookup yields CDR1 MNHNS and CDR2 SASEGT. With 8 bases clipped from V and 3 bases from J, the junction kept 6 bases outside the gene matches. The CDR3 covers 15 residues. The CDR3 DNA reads TGTGCCAGCCGCCCCGGGACAGGGGACACCGGGGAGCTGTTTTTT. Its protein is CASRPGTGDTGELFF.

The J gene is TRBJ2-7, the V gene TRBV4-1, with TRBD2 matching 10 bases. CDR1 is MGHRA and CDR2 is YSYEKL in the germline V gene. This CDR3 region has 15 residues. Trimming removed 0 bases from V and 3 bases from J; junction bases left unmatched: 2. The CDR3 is CASSQEASGSYEQYF. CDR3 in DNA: TGCGCCAGCAGCCAAGAGGCTAGCGGGAGCTACGAGCAGTACTTC.

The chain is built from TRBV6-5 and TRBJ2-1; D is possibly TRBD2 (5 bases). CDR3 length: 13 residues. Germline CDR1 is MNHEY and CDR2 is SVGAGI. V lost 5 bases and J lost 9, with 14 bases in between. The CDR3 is CASSPGERAEQFF. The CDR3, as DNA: TGTGCCAGCAGTCCCGGGGAGAGAGCTGAGCAGTTCTTC.

The CDR3 loop is CSVGSLWPGYTF. The CDR3 DNA sequence: TGCAGCGTTGGGTCCTTGTGGCCCGGCTACACCTTC. The chain links TRBV29-1 to TRBJ1-2; no definite D call. Germline V lookup: CDR1 SQVTM, CDR2 ANQGSEA. Trimming removed 4 bases from V and 8 bases from J, with 14 bases in between. There are 12 residues in the CDR3.

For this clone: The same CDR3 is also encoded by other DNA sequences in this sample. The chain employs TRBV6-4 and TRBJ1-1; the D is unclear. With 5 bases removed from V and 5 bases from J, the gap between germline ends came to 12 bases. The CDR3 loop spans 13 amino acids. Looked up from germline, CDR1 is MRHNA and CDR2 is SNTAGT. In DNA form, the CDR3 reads TGTGCCAGCAGTTCAGGTCCTGGGACTGAAGCTTTCTTT. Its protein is CASSSGPGTEAFF.

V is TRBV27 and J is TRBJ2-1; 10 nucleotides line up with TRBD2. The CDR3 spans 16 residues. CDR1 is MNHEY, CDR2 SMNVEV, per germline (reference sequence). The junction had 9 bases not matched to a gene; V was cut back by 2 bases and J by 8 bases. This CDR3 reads CASSLRASGSIYEQFF. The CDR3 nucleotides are TGTGCCAGCAGTTTAAGGGCTAGCGGGAGTATCTATGAGCAGTTCTTC.

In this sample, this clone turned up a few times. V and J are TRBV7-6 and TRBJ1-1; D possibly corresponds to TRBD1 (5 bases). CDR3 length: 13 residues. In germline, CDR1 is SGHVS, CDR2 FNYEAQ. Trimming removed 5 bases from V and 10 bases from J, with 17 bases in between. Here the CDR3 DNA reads TGTGCCAGCAGCCCAGCGGGGCGTGGGGTAGCTTTCTTT. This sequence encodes CASSPAGRGVAFF.

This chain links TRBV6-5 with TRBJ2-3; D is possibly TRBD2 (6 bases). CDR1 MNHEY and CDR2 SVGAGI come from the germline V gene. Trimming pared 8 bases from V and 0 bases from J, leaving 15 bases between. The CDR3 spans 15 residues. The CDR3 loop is CASRRGGPSTDTQYF. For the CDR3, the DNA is TGTGCCAGCCGGCGGGGAGGCCCTAGCACAGATACGCAGTATTTT.